Here is one T cell receptor (beta chain) with its context. The germline V gene has CDR1 MNHEY and CDR2 SMNVEV (reference sequence). V lost 0 bases and J lost 5, with 8 bases in between. The CDR3 consists of 15 residues. The data derive from a study of blood T cell repertoires in COVID-19. Here immunoSEQ multiplex PCR was the method, and the copy in TCRdb shows in-frame clones only, minus some. The data show about 220,000 clones, with about 80% seen just once and around 2% held by the top ten. The rearrangement joins TRBV27 to TRBJ1-6, with D possibly being TRBD1 (6 bases). The specimen sequenced was peripheral blood. This receptor was identified in a woman aged 55-70 years with acute or convalescent COVID-19. This CDR3 is CASSLSTGNNSPLHF. As DNA, the CDR3 is TGTGCCAGCAGTTTATCTACAGGGAATAATTCACCCCTCCACTTT.